This paragraph reports one TCR beta chain. This clonotype has a handful of counts. Its antigen remains unidentified. Base-call qualities are not available, and no considerably larger clone is one nucleotide away. Spanning cysteine to phenylalanine, the CDR3 consists of 15 amino acids. Left in the record is the CDR3 DNA by itself, 45 bases read in frame from the first base. V loses 3 bases of germline sequence and J loses 4 bases, and the interval between the two ends is 13 bases. Reading the germline V gene gives CDR1 ENHRY and CDR2 SYGVKD. Interpreted using the paper, the treatment or condition label stands for: in vitro stimulation with specific CMV peptide epitopes to enrich CMV-specific T cells. These reads were obtained on an Illumina HiSeq 1500. Using fastp trimming at Q25 and MiXCR clonotype assembly, TCRdb reanalyzed the public sequencing data and kept in-frame beta chains. CDR3 protein sequences are deduplicated, and each keeps its most common genes and DNA. Across this sample there are roughly 920,000 distinct CDR3 sequences, with less than 40% seen only once. Roughly 13% of the sample is in the top ten clones.

This specimen comes from a study of T cell repertoires in cytomegalovirus infection (dated by TCRdb to the late 2010s). For the wider study: Alongside well-studied HLA-B-restricted epitopes, the peptide stimulations were aimed at recently identified HLA-C-restricted CMV epitopes, whose presentation resists viral immunomodulation. Because public TCR beta signatures pointed to carriage of CMV infection together with the matching HLA type, the HLA type of each donor mattered for the analysis. Broader findings and caveats from the paper: In both this cohort and an independent cohort of 350 or so donors, the cumulative frequency of public TCR beta family members distinguished carriers of CMV infection plus the relevant HLA type. The ex vivo response was dominated by HLA-C-restricted CMV-specific TCR beta clonotypes, and the single most frequent clonotype in two of eight donors was supplied by these HLA-C-restricted clonotypes.

The clonotype originates from a human donor in good health (CMV status not recorded). Some clones in this sample may be carry-over from other donors' samples. The sequences come from cultured CD8+ T cells from PBMCs, collected from culture after CMV antigen stimulation. The rearrangement joined TRBV10-3 to TRBJ1-5; TRBD1 could be the D gene, as 5 bases match. CDR3 protein: CAISDPGAYNQPQHF. The DNA sequence follows: TGTGCCATCAGTGATCCCGGGGCATATAATCAGCCCCAGCATTTT.